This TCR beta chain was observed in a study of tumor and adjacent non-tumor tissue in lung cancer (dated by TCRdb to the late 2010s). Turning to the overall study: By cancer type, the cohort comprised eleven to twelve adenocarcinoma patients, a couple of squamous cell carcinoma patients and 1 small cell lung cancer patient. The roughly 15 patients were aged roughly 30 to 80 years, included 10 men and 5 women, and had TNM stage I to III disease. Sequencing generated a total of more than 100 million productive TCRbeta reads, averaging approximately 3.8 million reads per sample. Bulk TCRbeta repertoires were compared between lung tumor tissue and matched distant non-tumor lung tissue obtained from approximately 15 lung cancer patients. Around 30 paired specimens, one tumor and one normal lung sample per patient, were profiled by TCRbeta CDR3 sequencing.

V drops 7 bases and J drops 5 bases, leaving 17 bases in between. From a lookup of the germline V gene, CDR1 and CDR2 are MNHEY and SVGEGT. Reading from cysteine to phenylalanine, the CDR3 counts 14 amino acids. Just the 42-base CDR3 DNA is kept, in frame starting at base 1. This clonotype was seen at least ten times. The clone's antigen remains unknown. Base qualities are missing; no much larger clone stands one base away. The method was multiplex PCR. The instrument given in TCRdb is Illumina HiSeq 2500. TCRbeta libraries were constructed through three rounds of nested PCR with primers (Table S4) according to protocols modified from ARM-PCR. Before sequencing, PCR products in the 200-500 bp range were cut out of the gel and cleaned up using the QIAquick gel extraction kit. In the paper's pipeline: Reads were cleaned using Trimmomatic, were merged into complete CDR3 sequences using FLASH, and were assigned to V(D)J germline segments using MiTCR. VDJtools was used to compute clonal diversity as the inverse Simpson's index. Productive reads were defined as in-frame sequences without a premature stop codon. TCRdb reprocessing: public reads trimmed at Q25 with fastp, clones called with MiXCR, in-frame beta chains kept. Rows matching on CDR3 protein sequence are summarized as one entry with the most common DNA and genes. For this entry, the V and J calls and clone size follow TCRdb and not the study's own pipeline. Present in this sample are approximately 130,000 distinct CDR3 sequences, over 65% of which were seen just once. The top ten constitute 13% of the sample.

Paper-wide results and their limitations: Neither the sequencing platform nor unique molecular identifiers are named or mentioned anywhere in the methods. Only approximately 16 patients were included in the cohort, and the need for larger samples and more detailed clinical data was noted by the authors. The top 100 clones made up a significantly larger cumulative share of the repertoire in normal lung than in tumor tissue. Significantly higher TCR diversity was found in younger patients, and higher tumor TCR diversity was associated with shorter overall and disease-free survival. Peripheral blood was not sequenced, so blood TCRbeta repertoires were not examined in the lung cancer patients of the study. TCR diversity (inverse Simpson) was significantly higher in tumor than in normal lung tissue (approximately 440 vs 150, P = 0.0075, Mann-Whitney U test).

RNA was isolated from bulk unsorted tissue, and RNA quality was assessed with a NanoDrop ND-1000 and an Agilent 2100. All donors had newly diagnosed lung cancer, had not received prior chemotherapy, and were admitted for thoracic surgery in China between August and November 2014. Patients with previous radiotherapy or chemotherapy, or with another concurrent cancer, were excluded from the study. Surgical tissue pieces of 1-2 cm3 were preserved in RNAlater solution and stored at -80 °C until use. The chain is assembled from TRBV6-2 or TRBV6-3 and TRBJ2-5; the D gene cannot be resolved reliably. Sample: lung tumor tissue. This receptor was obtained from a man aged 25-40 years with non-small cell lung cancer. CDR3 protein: CASTPLQLGETQYF. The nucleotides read TGTGCCAGCACCCCCTTGCAGCTTGGGGAGACCCAGTACTTC.